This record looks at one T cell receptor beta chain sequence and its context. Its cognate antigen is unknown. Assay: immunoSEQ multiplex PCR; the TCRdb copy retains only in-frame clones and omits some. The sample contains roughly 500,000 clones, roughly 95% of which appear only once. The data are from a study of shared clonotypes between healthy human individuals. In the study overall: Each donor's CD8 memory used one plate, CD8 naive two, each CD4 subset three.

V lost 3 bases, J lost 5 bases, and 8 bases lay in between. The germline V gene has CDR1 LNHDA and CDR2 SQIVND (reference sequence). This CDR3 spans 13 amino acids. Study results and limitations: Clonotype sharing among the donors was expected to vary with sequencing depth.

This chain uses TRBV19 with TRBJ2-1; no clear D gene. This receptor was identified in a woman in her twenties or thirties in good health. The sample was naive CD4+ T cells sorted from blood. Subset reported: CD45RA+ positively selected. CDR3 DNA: TGTGCCAGTAGTATGTGGAGAAACAATGAGCAGTTCTTC. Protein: CASSMWRNNEQFF.